This paragraph reports one T cell receptor beta chain. Its antigen is currently unknown. The record originates from a study of T-cell reconstitution after alpha-beta-depleted transplantation in children. Overall study findings and caveats: The origin of alpha-beta T cells about two months after transplant was reportedly several hundred expanded graft clones. Diversity and T-cell counts at one year after transplant derived mostly from new T cells. Certain patients had high TCRbeta diversity at day 60, and it came from recipient T cells and thymic progenitors that survived.

V was cut by 0 bases and J by 3 bases, with 5 bases left in between. The CDR3 is made up of 14 amino acids. Germline-derived CDR1 and CDR2 are MGHRA and YSYEKL. As it was prepared, the TCRbeta library received unique molecular identifiers. TCRdb reprocessed the PCR reads with MiXCR, giving one entry per CDR3 protein. Here the sample spans about 600,000 distinct CDR3 sequences, 23% being singletons. This sequence originates from a boy under two years old who had a stem cell transplant for acute myeloid leukemia, so the T cells may come from the graft donor. The chain employs TRBV4-1 and TRBJ1-4; no definite D call. The sequencing here drew on PBMCs, mostly from graft donor cells, taken 360 days after TCRalphabeta/CD19-depleted stem cell transplant. CDR3 sequence (DNA): TGCGCCAGCAGCCAAGAACGGGCTAATGAAAAACTGTTTTTT. Protein sequence: CASSQERANEKLFF.